This T cell receptor beta chain was identified during a study of breast tumors, draining lymph nodes, adjacent tissues. V gave up 5 bases and J gave up 7 bases; unmatched junction bases: 9. The CDR3 covers 15 residues. The V gene's germline CDR1 is WNHNN and CDR2 SYGVQD (reference sequence). TCRdb reprocessed the multiplex PCR reads via MiXCR and lists one record per CDR3 protein. The data contain around 140,000 distinct CDR3 sequences, 32% of them singletons. General study findings and limits: Luminal-like breast cancer showed significantly higher tumor–nontumor repertoire similarity than basal-like. Data only fit, rather than demonstrated, lymph node origin of most tumor T cells.

The lymph nodes were axillary draining lymph nodes from breast cancer patients. A remark on this clonotype: What it binds is unknown. It is likely a read error, because the conserved phenylalanine at the end of the CDR3 is missing.

This clonotype originated in a female donor with breast cancer. Some clones in this sample may be carry-over from other donors' samples. Sequencing used axillary lymph node tissue. The chain recombines TRBV10-1 with TRBJ2-1, with 9 bases that match TRBD2. CDR3 sequence (DNA): TGCGCCAGCAGTAGCGAGAGCGGGGGGTTAAATGAGCAGTTCGTC. Protein product: CASSSESGGLNEQFV.